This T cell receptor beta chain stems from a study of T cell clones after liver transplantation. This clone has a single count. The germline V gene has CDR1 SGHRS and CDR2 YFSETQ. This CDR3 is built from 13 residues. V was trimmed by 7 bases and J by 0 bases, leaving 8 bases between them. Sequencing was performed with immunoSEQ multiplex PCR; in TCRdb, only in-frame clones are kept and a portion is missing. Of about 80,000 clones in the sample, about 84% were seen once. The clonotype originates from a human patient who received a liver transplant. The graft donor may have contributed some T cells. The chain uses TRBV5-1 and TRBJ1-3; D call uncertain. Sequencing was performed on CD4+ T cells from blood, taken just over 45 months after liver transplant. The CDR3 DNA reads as TGCGCCAGCTCCGACAACTCTGGAAACACCATATATTTT. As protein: CASSDNSGNTIYF. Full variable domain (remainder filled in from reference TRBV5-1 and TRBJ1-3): KAGVTQTPRYLIKTRGQQVTLSCSPISGHRSVSWYQQTPGQGLQFLFEYFSETQRNKGNFPGRFSGRQFSNSRSEMNVSTLELGDSALYLCASSDNSGNTIYFGEGSWLTVV.